These 9 T cell receptor beta chains were all obtained from the same sample, sequenced in a study of cytomegalovirus exposure and HLA in healthy donors. PCR was performed using 60 Vbeta and 13 Jbeta primers. This table comes from immunoSEQ multiplex PCR, and its TCRdb copy is limited to in-frame clones, with some not included. Here the sample spans about 60,000 clones, about 70% being singletons. Material for sequencing was PBMCs. These receptors all come from a woman in her sixties or seventies in good health and CMV-seropositive.

This clone was detected a few times. The gene calls are TRBV4-1 and TRBJ2-3, with D possibly being TRBD2 (6 bases). Per the germline V gene, CDR1 is MGHRA and CDR2 is YSYEKL. V was trimmed by 3 bases and J by 8 bases, leaving 12 bases between them. The CDR3 totals 13 residues. The CDR3 loop is CASSQLLGGTQYF. The DNA for the CDR3 is TGCGCCAGCAGCCAGTTGTTGGGGGGTACGCAGTATTTT.

The J gene is TRBJ2-5, the V gene TRBV6-5, with D perhaps TRBD1 (6 bases). There are 13 residues in the CDR3. The germline V gene encodes CDR1 MNHEY and CDR2 SVGAGI. Deletions cut 7 bases from V and 3 bases from J, with 12 bases between. CDR3 DNA: TGTGCCAGCACCCAGCCAGGGGAAGAGACCCAGTACTTC. This encodes CASTQPGEETQYF.

The CDR3 nucleotides read TGTGCCAGCAGTCTAACAGGGTACGGCTACACCTTC. Its protein is CASSLTGYGYTF. This chain connects TRBV2 to TRBJ1-2, with D perhaps matching TRBD1 (6 bases). The CDR3 runs to 12 residues. With 5 bases removed from V and 8 bases from J, the gap between germline ends came to 12 bases. Germline V gene data show CDR1 as SNHLY and CDR2 as FYNNEI.

The genes are TRBV2 and TRBJ2-5; 8 bases align to TRBD2. The CDR3 covers 13 residues. Germline V gene sequence: CDR1 SNHLY, CDR2 FYNNEI. V shed 4 bases, J shed 5 bases, and the junction held 3 bases outside the gene matches. This chain's CDR3 is CASSGGLAETQYF. The CDR3 DNA reads TGTGCCAGCAGTGGAGGACTAGCCGAGACCCAGTACTTC.

This clone was observed a few times. The J gene is TRBJ1-5, the V gene TRBV27; no clear D gene. CDR3 length: 14 residues. CDR1 and CDR2 (germline): MNHEY, SMNVEV (reference sequence). V gave up 5 bases and J gave up 4 bases, with 12 bases separating them. The CDR3 coding sequence is TGTGCCAGCAGTGAGGCGGGGTCGAATCAGCCCCAGCATTTT. This encodes CASSEAGSNQPQHF.

The rearrangement uses TRBV18 and TRBJ2-7, with TRBD1 matching 11 bases. V dropped 0 bases and J dropped 1; count of bases not matched to a gene: 5. Germline V CDR1 and CDR2: KGHSH, LQKENI. The CDR3 contains 17 residues. Written as DNA, the CDR3 is TGTGCCAGCTCACCACCTACTCGGGACAGGGGGTCCTACGAGCAGTACTTC. Translating gives CASSPPTRDRGSYEQYF.

This chain joins TRBV6-5 and TRBJ2-2; 7 bases align to TRBD1. Losses at the gene ends were 6 bases for V and 6 bases for J; bases not matched to a gene: 1. The CDR3 has 12 residues. CDR1 is MNHEY, CDR2 SVGAGI, per germline. The CDR3 is CASRQGSGELFF. CDR3 coding DNA: TGTGCCAGCAGACAGGGGTCCGGGGAGCTGTTTTTT.

CDR3 sequence reads: CASSPRSGGPNTGELFF. The DNA for the CDR3 is TGTGCCAGCAGCCCACGTAGCGGGGGGCCGAACACCGGGGAGCTGTTTTTT. The chain has TRBV7-9 and TRBJ2-2; 10 bases fit TRBD2. V shed 5 bases, J shed 0 bases, and the junction held 6 bases outside the gene matches. The CDR3 runs to 17 residues. The germline gives CDR1 SEHNR, CDR2 FQNEAQ (reference sequence).

The gene calls are TRBV7-2 and TRBJ2-7, with TRBD1 matching 8 bases. The CDR3 is made up of 14 amino acids. Germline loops: CDR1 SGHTA, CDR2 FQGNSA. The ends lost 6 bases at V and 2 bases at J; junction bases unmatched: 6. The CDR3 here is CASRDRGPPYEQYF. The CDR3 nucleotides read TGTGCCAGCAGAGACAGGGGACCTCCCTACGAGCAGTACTTC.